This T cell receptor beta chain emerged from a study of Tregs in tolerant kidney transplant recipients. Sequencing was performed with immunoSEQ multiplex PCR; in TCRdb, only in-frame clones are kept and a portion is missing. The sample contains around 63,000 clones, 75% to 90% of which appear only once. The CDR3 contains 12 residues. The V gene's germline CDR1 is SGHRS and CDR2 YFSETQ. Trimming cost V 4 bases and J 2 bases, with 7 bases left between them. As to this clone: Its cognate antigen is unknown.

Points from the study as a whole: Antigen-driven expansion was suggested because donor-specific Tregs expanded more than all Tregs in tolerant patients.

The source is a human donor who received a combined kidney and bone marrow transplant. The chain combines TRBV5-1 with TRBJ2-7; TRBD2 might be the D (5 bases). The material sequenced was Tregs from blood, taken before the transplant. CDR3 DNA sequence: TGCGCCAGCAGCCCTAGCACCTACGAGCAGTACTTC. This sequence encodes CASSPSTYEQYF.